These 24 T cell receptor beta chains originate from one sample sequenced in a study of T-cell reconstitution after alpha-beta-depleted transplantation in children. Unique molecular identifiers were incorporated during preparation of the TCRbeta library. TCRdb reanalysed the PCR reads using MiXCR and keeps one entry per CDR3 protein. The data hold around 45,000 distinct CDR3 sequences, with approximately 52% observed a single time. Specimen: peripheral blood, collected before TCRalphabeta/CD19-depleted stem cell transplant. These TCRs come from a boy under three years old with SCID, due to receive a stem cell transplant.

DNA for the CDR3: TGTGCCAGCAGCTTAATAGGAGATCAGCCCCAGCATTTT. It is translated as CASSLIGDQPQHF. This sequence joins TRBV7-2 and TRBJ1-5; D remains unclear. This CDR3 spans 13 amino acids. Germline V gene data show CDR1 as SGHTA and CDR2 as FQGNSA. V was cut by 2 bases and J by 5 bases, with 7 bases left in between. Full variable domain (remainder filled in from reference TRBV7-2 and TRBJ1-5): GAGVSQSPSNKVTEKGKDVELRCDPISGHTALYWYRQSLGQGLEFLIYFQGNSAPDKSGLPSDRFSAERTGGSVSTLTIQRTQQEDSAVYLCASSLIGDQPQHFGDGTRLSIL.

The chain combines TRBV7-2 with TRBJ1-2, with TRBD1 identical over 7 bases. From germline, CDR1 is SGHTA and CDR2 FQGNSA. Unmatched junction bases numbered 9, after V lost 7 bases and J lost 4 bases. The CDR3 extends over 14 amino acids. This CDR3 is CASTREGASYGYTF. In nucleotides, the CDR3 is TGTGCCAGCACCAGGGAGGGGGCTAGCTATGGCTACACCTTC.

The chain employs TRBV9 and TRBJ1-1, with D perhaps TRBD1 (5 bases). The CDR3 runs 15 residues. Germline CDR1 is SGDLS and CDR2 is YYNGEE. V dropped 0 bases and J dropped 3 bases, with 12 bases sitting between them. CDR3 DNA sequence: TGTGCCAGCAGCGTAGGTAGCAGGGCCGACACTGAAGCTTTCTTT. This translates into CASSVGSRADTEAFF.

A note on this clonotype: This may be a read error: a much more frequent sequence differs by one nucleotide. This chain joins TRBV20-1 and TRBJ2-3, with D hard to call. The germline V gene encodes CDR1 DFQATT and CDR2 SNEGSKA (reference sequence). The CDR3 runs 10 residues. CDR3 sequence: CSAPLDRQYF. The CDR3 DNA reads TGCAGTGCTCCCCTGGATAGGCAGTATTTT.

The chain combines TRBV20-1 with TRBJ2-3; no firm D call. The CDR3 is 14 residues long. Germline V gene lookup returns CDR1 DFQATT and CDR2 SNEGSKA (reference sequence). The CDR3 loop reads CSPESGRNTDTQYF. The CDR3 bases are TGCAGCCCCGAAAGTGGGCGGAACACAGATACGCAGTATTTT.

The chain employs TRBV28 and TRBJ2-3, with TRBD1 as a possible D gene (5 bases). The CDR3 has 13 amino acids. Per germline, CDR1 MDHEN and CDR2 SYDVKM. The germline V and J ends were trimmed by 3 bases and 4 bases, with 8 bases remaining between them. CDR3 nucleotide sequence: TGTGCCAGCAGTTTCCAGGGCGCAGATACGCAGTATTTT. Amino acid sequence: CASSFQGADTQYF.

In this sample, this clonotype turned up a few times. The V and J genes are TRBV20-1 and TRBJ1-5; a possible D gene is TRBD1 (5 bases). Germline lookup yields CDR1 DFQATT and CDR2 SNEGSKA (reference sequence). This CDR3 has 13 amino acids. Trimming cost V 2 bases and J 7 bases, with 12 bases left between them. Written as DNA, the CDR3 is TGCAGTGCTAGATTCGGGGCAGGCCAGCCCCAGCATTTT. This encodes CSARFGAGQPQHF.

This clonotype was seen a few times. The genes are TRBV29-1 and TRBJ1-1, with TRBD1 identical over 8 bases. V shed 6 bases and J 3 bases; nucleotides not matched to a gene: 15. The germline V gene has CDR1 SQVTM and CDR2 ANQGSEA. The CDR3 extends over 16 amino acids. For the CDR3, the DNA is TGCAGCGTCCGTTCCGGACAGGGCTATTCGGACACTGAAGCTTTCTTT. As protein: CSVRSGQGYSDTEAFF. The full variable domain, its missing parts supplied by reference TRBV29-1 and TRBJ1-1, is SAVISQKPSRDICQRGTSLTIQCQVDSQVTMMFWYRQQPGQSLTLIATANQGSEATYESGFVIDKFPISRPNLTFSTLTVSNMSPEDSSIYLCSVRSGQGYSDTEAFFGQGTRLTVV.

The chain combines TRBV7-7 with TRBJ2-1; D perhaps matches TRBD2 (6 bases). The germline V and J ends were trimmed by 1 base and 8 bases, with 15 bases remaining between them. Germline CDR1 reads SSHAT; CDR2 reads FNYEAQ (reference sequence). CDR3 length: 15 amino acids. The CDR3 protein is CASSLGRGPLHEQFF. DNA of the CDR3: TGTGCCAGCAGCTTAGGGCGGGGCCCTTTGCATGAGCAGTTCTTC.

This clonotype was detected a few times. The chain carries TRBV7-3 and TRBJ2-1, with D possibly being TRBD1 (6 bases). V gave up 4 bases and J gave up 5 bases, with 9 bases separating them. Per germline, CDR1 SGHTA and CDR2 FQGTGA. CDR3 length: 13 residues. The CDR3 DNA follows: TGTGCCAGCAGCTCAGGGGTGAACAATGAGCAGTTCTTC. This codes for CASSSGVNNEQFF.

On this clonotype: The CDR3 does not close with the conserved phenylalanine or tryptophan, likely indicating a read error. The limits of the CDR3 on the DNA are not certain, so only TCRdb's listed CDR3 is given. This chain connects TRBV7-6 to TRBJ2-3. The CDR3 has 11 amino acids, counting both end residues. Germline CDR1 is SGHVS and CDR2 is FNYEAQ. The CDR3 region is CASSLAGSLMR.

The V call is TRBV5-1, the J call TRBJ1-3; possible D gene TRBD1, 5 bases. V lost 0 bases to trimming and J lost 0 bases, with 10 bases between them. CDR3 length equals 16 residues. Per germline, CDR1 SGHRS and CDR2 YFSETQ. The CDR3 loop reads CASSLEAGSSGNTIYF. The CDR3 bases are TGCGCCAGCAGCTTGGAGGCAGGGAGCTCTGGAAACACCATATATTTT.

The chain combines TRBV4-1 with TRBJ1-1; D is undetermined. Between the trimmed V and J ends, which lost 0 bases and 8 bases, there was a span of 10 bases. The length of the CDR3 is 13 residues. Germline CDR1 is MGHRA and CDR2 is YSYEKL. The DNA of the CDR3 is TGCGCCAGCAGCCAAGATATGACGTGGGAAGCTTTCTTT. Translation gives CASSQDMTWEAFF.

The chain links TRBV20-1 to TRBJ1-5; tentatively, D is TRBD1 (6 bases). V dropped 6 bases and J dropped 6 bases, with 12 bases sitting between them. Germline CDR1 DFQATT, CDR2 SNEGSKA (reference sequence). This CDR3 is built from 12 residues. The CDR3 reads CSAHTGSQPQHF. CDR3 DNA: TGCAGTGCCCACACAGGGTCTCAGCCCCAGCATTTT.

The chain couples TRBV4-1 to TRBJ2-1, with 8 nucleotides matching TRBD2. Germline V gives CDR1 MGHRA, CDR2 YSYEKL. The CDR3 sequence is 14 residues long. V lost 3 bases to trimming and J lost 8 bases; unmatched junction nucleotides: 6. The CDR3, as DNA: TGCGCCAGCAGCCAGGCGGGGGGACCATATGAGCAGTTCTTC. Translation: CASSQAGGPYEQFF.

This clonotype is termed medium-sized. The chain is built from TRBV6-5 and TRBJ2-3; no clear D gene. V lost 2 bases and J lost 2, with 5 bases in between. The CDR3 spans 13 residues. Germline loops: CDR1 MNHEY, CDR2 SVGAGI. CDR3: CASSYGDTDTQYF. The CDR3 DNA reads TGTGCCAGCAGTTACGGGGACACAGATACGCAGTATTTT.

This clonotype was detected only a few times. The chain carries TRBV6-1 and TRBJ2-3; the D is unclear. CDR1 is MNHNS and CDR2 is SASEGT in the germline V gene. This CDR3 is built from 14 residues. Trimming stripped 1 base from V and 4 bases from J, with 9 bases between. In nucleotides, the CDR3 is TGTGCCAGCAGTGAAGTAAGAGAGCCAGATACGCAGTATTTT. Translating it yields CASSEVREPDTQYF.

Notes on this clonotype: A much larger clonotype is one base distant, so this may be a read error. The chain is built from TRBV24-1 and TRBJ2-5, with TRBD2 matching 8 bases. Germline assignment: CDR1 KGHDR and CDR2 SFDVKD. The CDR3 consists of 14 residues. V lost 7 bases and J lost 5; bases outside the gene matches: 8. CDR3 in DNA: TGTGCCACCAGGGACAGCGGGGGCCTGGAGACCCAGTACTTC. This sequence encodes CATRDSGGLETQYF.

The chain links TRBV20-1 to TRBJ2-1; no firm D call. Germline V gene lookup returns CDR1 DFQATT and CDR2 SNEGSKA (reference sequence). Trimming took off 5 bases at V and 4 bases at J, with 3 bases between the two ends. CDR3 length equals 10 residues. CDR3 sequence (DNA): TGCAGTGCTCAGTACAATGAGCAGTTCTTC. Encoded protein: CSAQYNEQFF.

A few counts support this clonotype. The V and J genes are TRBV5-1 and TRBJ2-6, with TRBD1 as a possible D gene (6 bases). CDR3 size: 15 residues. The V gene's germline CDR1 is SGHRS and CDR2 YFSETQ. V dropped 4 bases and J dropped 2 bases, with 10 bases sitting between them. The CDR3 reads CASSTGTPGANVLTF. As DNA, the CDR3 is TGCGCCAGCAGCACCGGGACACCTGGGGCCAACGTCCTGACTTTC.

This clonotype has only a few counts. The V and J genes are TRBV4-2 and TRBJ2-7, with 8 bases lining up with TRBD1. After removal of 0 bases from V and 3 bases from J, the junction contained 4 bases not matched to a gene. Per germline, CDR1 LGHNA and CDR2 YNFKEQ. The CDR3 extends over 15 amino acids. In DNA, the CDR3 is TGTGCCAGCAGCCAAGAGCCAGGGGGCTACTACGAGCAGTACTTC. Its protein product is CASSQEPGGYYEQYF.

The J gene is TRBJ2-7, the V gene TRBV20-1; TRBD1 aligns across 10 bases. The J segment lost 3 bases and the V segment lost 2 bases, leaving 10 bases of the junction unmatched. The germline V gene has CDR1 DFQATT and CDR2 SNEGSKA (reference sequence). The CDR3 is 16 amino acids. The CDR3 protein is CSARYTRDRGSYEQYF. DNA of the CDR3: TGCAGTGCTAGATATACCCGGGACAGGGGCAGCTACGAGCAGTACTTC.

A few counts support this clonotype. CDR3 nucleotides: TGCGCCAGCAGCCAAGGGAGAAGCTACACCTTC. Its translation is CASSQGRSYTF. The chain uses TRBV4-1 and TRBJ1-2; no clear D gene. Germline lookup yields CDR1 MGHRA and CDR2 YSYEKL. The CDR3 runs 11 residues. The V end lost 1 base, the J end lost 9 bases, and 6 bases lay between the germline ends.

Of note for this clonotype: Given a much more abundant clone one base away, this may be a read error. V and J are TRBV7-6 and TRBJ2-7; D unresolved. In germline, CDR1 is SGHVS, CDR2 FNYEAQ. This CDR3 has 12 residues. Trimming cost V 5 bases and J 5 bases, with 10 bases left between them. The CDR3 loop reads CASSKSAHEQYF. Written as DNA, the CDR3 is TGTGCCAGCAGCAAGTCGGCCCACGAGCAGTACTTC.